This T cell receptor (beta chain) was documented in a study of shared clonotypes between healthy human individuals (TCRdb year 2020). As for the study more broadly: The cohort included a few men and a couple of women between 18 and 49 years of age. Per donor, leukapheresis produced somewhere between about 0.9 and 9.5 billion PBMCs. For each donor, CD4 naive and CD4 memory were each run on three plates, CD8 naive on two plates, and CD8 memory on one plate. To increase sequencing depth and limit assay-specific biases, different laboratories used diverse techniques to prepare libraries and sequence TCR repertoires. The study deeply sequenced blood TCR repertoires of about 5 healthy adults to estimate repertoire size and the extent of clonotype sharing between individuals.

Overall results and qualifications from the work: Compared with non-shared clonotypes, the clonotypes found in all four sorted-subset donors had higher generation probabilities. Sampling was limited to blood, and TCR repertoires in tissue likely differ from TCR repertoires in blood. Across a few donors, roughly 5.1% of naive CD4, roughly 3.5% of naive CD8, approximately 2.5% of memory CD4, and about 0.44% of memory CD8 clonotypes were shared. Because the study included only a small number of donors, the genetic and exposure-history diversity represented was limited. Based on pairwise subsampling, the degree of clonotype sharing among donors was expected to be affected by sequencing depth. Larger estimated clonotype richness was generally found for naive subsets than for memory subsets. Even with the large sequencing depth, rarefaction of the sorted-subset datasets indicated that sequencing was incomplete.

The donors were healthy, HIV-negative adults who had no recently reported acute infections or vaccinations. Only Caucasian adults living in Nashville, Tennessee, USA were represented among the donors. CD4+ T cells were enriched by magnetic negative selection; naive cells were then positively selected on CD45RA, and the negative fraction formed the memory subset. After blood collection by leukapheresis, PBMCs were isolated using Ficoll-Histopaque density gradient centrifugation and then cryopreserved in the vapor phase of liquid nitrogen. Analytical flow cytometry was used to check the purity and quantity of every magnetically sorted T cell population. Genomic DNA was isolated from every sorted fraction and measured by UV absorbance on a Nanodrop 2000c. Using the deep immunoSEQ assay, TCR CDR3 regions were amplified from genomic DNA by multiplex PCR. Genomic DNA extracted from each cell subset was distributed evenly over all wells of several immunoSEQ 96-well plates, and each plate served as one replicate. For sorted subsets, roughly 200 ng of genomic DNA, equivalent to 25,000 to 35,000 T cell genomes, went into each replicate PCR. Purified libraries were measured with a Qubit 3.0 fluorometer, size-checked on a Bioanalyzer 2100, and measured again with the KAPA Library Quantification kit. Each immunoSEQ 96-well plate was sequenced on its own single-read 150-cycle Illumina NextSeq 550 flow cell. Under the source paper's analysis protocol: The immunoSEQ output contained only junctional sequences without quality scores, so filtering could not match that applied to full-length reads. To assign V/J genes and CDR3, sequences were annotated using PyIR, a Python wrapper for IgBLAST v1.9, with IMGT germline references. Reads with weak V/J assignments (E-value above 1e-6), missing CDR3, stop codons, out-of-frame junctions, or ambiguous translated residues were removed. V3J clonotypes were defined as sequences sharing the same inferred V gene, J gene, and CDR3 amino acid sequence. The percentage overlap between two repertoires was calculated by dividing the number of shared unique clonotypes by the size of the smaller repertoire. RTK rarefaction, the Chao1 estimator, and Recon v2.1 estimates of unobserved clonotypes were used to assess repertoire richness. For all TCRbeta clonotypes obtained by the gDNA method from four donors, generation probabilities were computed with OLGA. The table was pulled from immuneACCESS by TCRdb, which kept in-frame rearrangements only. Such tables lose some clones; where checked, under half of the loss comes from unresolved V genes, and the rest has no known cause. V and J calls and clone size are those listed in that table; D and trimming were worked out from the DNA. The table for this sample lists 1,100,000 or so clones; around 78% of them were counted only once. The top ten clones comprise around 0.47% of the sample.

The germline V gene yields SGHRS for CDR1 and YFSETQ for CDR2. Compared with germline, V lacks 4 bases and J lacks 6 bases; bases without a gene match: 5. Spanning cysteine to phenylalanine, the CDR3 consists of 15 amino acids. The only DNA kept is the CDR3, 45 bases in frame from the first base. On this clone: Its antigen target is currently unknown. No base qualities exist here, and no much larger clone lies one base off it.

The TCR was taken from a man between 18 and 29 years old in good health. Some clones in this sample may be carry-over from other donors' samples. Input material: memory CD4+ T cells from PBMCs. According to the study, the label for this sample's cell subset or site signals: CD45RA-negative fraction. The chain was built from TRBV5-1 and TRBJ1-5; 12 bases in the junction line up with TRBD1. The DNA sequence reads TGCGCCAGCAGCGAGGGACAGGGGGCTGGTCAGCCCCAGCATTTT. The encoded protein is CASSEGQGAGQPQHF.